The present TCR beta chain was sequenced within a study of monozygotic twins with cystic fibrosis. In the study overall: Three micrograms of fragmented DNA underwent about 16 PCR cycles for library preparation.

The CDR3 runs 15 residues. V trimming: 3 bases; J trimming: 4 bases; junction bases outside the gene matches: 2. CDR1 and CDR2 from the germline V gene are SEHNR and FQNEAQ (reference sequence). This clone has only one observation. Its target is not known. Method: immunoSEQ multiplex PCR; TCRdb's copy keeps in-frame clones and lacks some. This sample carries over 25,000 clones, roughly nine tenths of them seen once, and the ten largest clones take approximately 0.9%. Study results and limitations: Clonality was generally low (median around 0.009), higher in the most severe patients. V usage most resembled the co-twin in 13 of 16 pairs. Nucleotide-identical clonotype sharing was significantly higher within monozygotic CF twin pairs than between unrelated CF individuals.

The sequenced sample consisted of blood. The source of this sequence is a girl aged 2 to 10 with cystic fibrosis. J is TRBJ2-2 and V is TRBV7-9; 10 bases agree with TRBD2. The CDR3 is CASSFWTSGTGELFF. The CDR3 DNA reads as TGTGCCAGCAGCTTTTGGACTAGCGGCACCGGGGAGCTGTTTTTT.